A selection of T cell receptor beta chains follows, all from one sample in a study of blood T cell repertoires in COVID-19. Assay used: immunoSEQ multiplex PCR; TCRdb lists only in-frame clones, some missing. The data hold roughly 22,000 clones, with approximately 80% observed a single time. The sequencing input was peripheral blood. The receptors here all came from a woman in her seventies with COVID-19, enrolled during active disease. The CDR3 runs from the conserved cysteine through the conserved F or W. D genes are given only for firm matches. Not every row has a clone size; where given, it reads once, few, many or a size class.

abundance: -
j_gene: TRBJ1-5
v_gene: TRBV19
d_gene: -
CDR3aa: CASSIDLGSNQPQHF
CDR3nt: TGTGCCAGTAGTATAGATTTGGGCTCCAATCAGCCCCAGCATTTT

abundance: -
j_gene: TRBJ2-2
v_gene: TRBV18
d_gene: -
CDR3aa: CASSPQRDSYGAGELFF
CDR3nt: TGTGCCAGCTCACCCCAACGAGACAGTTACGGCGCCGGGGAGCTGTTTTTT

abundance: -
j_gene: TRBJ2-7
v_gene: TRBV11-2
d_gene: TRBD2
CDR3aa: CASSLDPGGGYSYEQYF
CDR3nt: TGTGCCAGCAGCTTAGATCCTGGGGGGGGATACTCCTACGAGCAGTACTTC

abundance: -
j_gene: TRBJ2-7
v_gene: TRBV15
d_gene: TRBD1
CDR3aa: CATSRARGQYEQYF
CDR3nt: TGTGCCACCAGCAGAGCCAGGGGGCAGTACGAGCAGTACTTC

abundance: -
j_gene: TRBJ1-6
v_gene: TRBV27
d_gene: -
CDR3aa: CASSLGAGPSNSPLHF
CDR3nt: TGTGCCAGCAGTCTCGGCGCGGGGCCCTCTAATTCACCCCTCCACTTT

abundance: -
j_gene: TRBJ2-5
v_gene: TRBV3-1/TRBV3-2
d_gene: -
CDR3aa: CASSHTRFPETQYF
CDR3nt: TGTGCCAGCAGCCACACCAGATTCCCAGAGACCCAGTACTTC

abundance: -
j_gene: TRBJ1-5
v_gene: TRBV6-6
d_gene: TRBD1
CDR3aa: CASRSGGDSNQPQHF
CDR3nt: TGTGCCAGCAGATCAGGGGGTGATAGCAATCAGCCCCAGCATTTT

abundance: -
j_gene: TRBJ2-1
v_gene: TRBV19
d_gene: TRBD2
CDR3aa: CASSVSGDYNEQFF
CDR3nt: TGTGCCAGTAGTGTGAGCGGGGACTACAATGAGCAGTTCTTC

abundance: -
j_gene: TRBJ1-2
v_gene: TRBV14
d_gene: -
CDR3aa: CASSQDTRSGALYGYTF
CDR3nt: TGTGCCAGCAGCCAAGATACAAGGTCAGGGGCCCTCTATGGCTACACCTTC

abundance: -
j_gene: TRBJ1-1
v_gene: TRBV21-1
d_gene: -
CDR3aa: CASTLRGLYGAFF
CDR3nt: TGTGCCAGCACCTTAAGGGGTCTCTACGGAGCTTTCTTT

abundance: -
j_gene: TRBJ1-3
v_gene: TRBV7-2
d_gene: TRBD1
CDR3aa: CASSTYLTGGNTIYF
CDR3nt: TGTGCCAGCAGCACCTACCTGACAGGGGGAAACACCATATATTTT

abundance: once
j_gene: TRBJ2-1
v_gene: TRBV5-1
d_gene: TRBD2
CDR3aa: CASSLVLAGGLNEQFF
CDR3nt: TGCGCCAGCAGCTTGGTCCTAGCGGGGGGGCTAAATGAGCAGTTCTTC

abundance: -
j_gene: TRBJ2-1
v_gene: TRBV7-9
d_gene: -
CDR3aa: CASSLSDSNEQFF
CDR3nt: TGTGCCAGCAGTTTGTCGGACAGCAATGAGCAGTTCTTC

abundance: -
j_gene: TRBJ1-1
v_gene: TRBV27
d_gene: TRBD1
CDR3aa: CASSPRDSGGEAFF
CDR3nt: TGTGCCAGCAGTCCCCGGGACAGTGGAGGGGAAGCTTTCTTT

abundance: few
j_gene: TRBJ2-6
v_gene: TRBV5-1
d_gene: -
CDR3aa: CASSLTDNVLTF
CDR3nt: TGCGCCAGCAGCTTGACAGACAACGTCCTGACTTTC